This TCR beta chain is drawn from a study of T cell responses to AZD1222 COVID-19 vaccine. Study as a whole: Recipients boosted at about 4 weeks or about 12 weeks are pooled.

Sequencing was performed with immunoSEQ multiplex PCR; in TCRdb, only in-frame clones are kept and a portion is missing. The data show 150,000 to 200,000 clones, about nine tenths seen once. V gave up 7 bases and J gave up 0 bases, with 15 bases separating them. The CDR3 has 14 amino acids. Germline CDR1 reads GTSNPN; CDR2 reads SVGIG (reference sequence). The sample in question was peripheral blood, obtained on day 0 of AZD1222 vaccination. The rearrangement links TRBV30 to TRBJ2-5; perhaps TRBD2 as D (6 bases). This clonotype was sampled from an adult in good health. The CDR3 spells CAFPNGGDQETQYF. The CDR3 DNA reads as TGTGCCTTCCCTAACGGGGGAGACCAAGAGACCCAGTACTTC.